This T cell receptor (beta chain) was sequenced during a study of blood T cell repertoires in COVID-19. Study details: T cells, B-cell-depleted T cells, or PBMCs provided the cDNA or gDNA that served as material.

In the original analysis: Estimated nucleated cell counts came from reference gene primer amplification. The method was immunoSEQ multiplex PCR; TCRdb's version includes in-frame clones alone and lacks a portion of them. The DNA was the basis for D and trimming; V, J and clone size are from that table. The table records about 100,000 clones, more than 75% of them present only once. Germline V gene lookup returns CDR1 SGHRS and CDR2 YFSETQ. The CDR3 extends over 19 amino acids. V dropped 4 bases and J dropped 4 bases, with 28 bases sitting between them. The rearrangement joins TRBV5-1 to TRBJ2-3, with D perhaps given as TRBD1 or TRBD2 (10 bases each). The sequenced sample was peripheral blood. The receptor's source is a man in his fifties or sixties with active or convalescent COVID-19. CDR3 in amino acids: CASSPGQGSQRGGADTQYF. CDR3 nucleotide sequence: TGCGCCAGCAGCCCGGGACAGGGGAGCCAGCGGGGGGGCGCAGATACGCAGTATTTT.